This T cell receptor beta chain came from a study of OX40 agonist ivuxolimab in advanced cancers. Germline lookup yields CDR1 WNHNN and CDR2 SYGVQD (reference sequence). With 0 bases clipped from V and 6 bases from J, the junction kept 2 bases outside the gene matches. This CDR3 is 14 amino acids long. Assay used: immunoSEQ multiplex PCR; TCRdb lists only in-frame clones, some missing. This table has 50,000 or so clones, around four fifths appearing once. The gene calls are TRBV10-1 and TRBJ1-1, with TRBD1 matching over 9 bases. The clonotype comes from an adult with an advanced solid tumor such as melanoma, head and neck, liver or kidney cancer. The sample here was CD4+ or CD8+ T cells sorted from blood, taken in a trial of the OX40 agonist ivuxolimab. Here the CDR3 reads CASSESQGAAEAFF. CDR3 DNA sequence: TGCGCCAGCAGTGAGTCACAGGGGGCCGCTGAAGCTTTCTTT.